This TCR beta chain was captured by sequencing in a study of a mutant IDH1 vaccine in newly diagnosed glioma. Study context: The treated group averaged 40.4 years old and was about 60% male, approximately 40% female.

To note about this clone: The antigen remains undetermined.

The CDR3 is 18 residues long. Sample time point: week 5, during vaccination. Every vaccination contained 300 ug of the mutant IDH1 20-mer peptide and was paired with topical imiquimod. Each astrocytoma in the donors was new, WHO grade 3 or 4, IDH1-mutant and ATRX-lost. Produced via immunoSEQ multiplex PCR; TCRdb's table is partial and in-frame only. The sample lists 40,000 or so clones; more than 75% were seen once. The sample here was PBMCs, taken from a glioma patient whose treatment included an IDH1 peptide vaccine. The sequence was obtained from a middle-aged man with glioma. This rearrangement joins TRBV21-1 to TRBJ1-5. TRBV21-1 is termed a pseudogene. This CDR3 reads CASSTTPSSVSSNQPQHF. CDR3 nucleotides: TGTGCCAGCAGCACTACCCCCTCCAGTGTAAGTAGCAATCAGCCCCAGCATTTT.